The 27 T cell receptor beta chains below all came from one sample that was sequenced in a study of blood T cell repertoires in COVID-19. This table comes from immunoSEQ multiplex PCR, and its TCRdb copy is limited to in-frame clones, with some not included. The table shows tens of thousands of clones, with 75% to 90% occurring only once. Specimen: peripheral blood. Source of these receptors: a woman aged 35 to 49 with acute or convalescent COVID-19.

CDR3 protein: CASSVVGRNEQFF. The CDR3 DNA sequence: TGTGCCAGCAGCGTAGTCGGGAGAAATGAGCAGTTCTTC. This sequence joins TRBV9 and TRBJ2-1, with a tentative D call TRBD2 (6 bases). CDR1 and CDR2 (germline): SGDLS, YYNGEE. The CDR3 loop spans 13 amino acids. V lost 0 bases and J lost 7, with 8 bases in between. Based on the CDR3 plus reference TRBV9 and TRBJ2-1, the full variable domain is DSGVTQTPKHLITATGQRVTLRCSPRSGDLSVYWYQQSLDQGLQFLIQYYNGEERAKGNILERFSAQQFPDLHSELNLSSLELGDSALYFCASSVVGRNEQFFGPGTRLTVL.

V is TRBV28 and J is TRBJ1-4; D ambiguous. The germline CDR1 and CDR2 sequences are MDHEN and SYDVKM. There are 15 residues in the CDR3. Trimming took off 5 bases at V and 0 bases at J, with 10 bases between the two ends. The chain's CDR3 is CASSVLTPTNEKLFF. CDR3 sequence (DNA): TGTGCCAGCAGTGTCCTCACACCAACTAATGAAAAACTGTTTTTT.

This clone came up a few times. This chain links TRBV2 with TRBJ2-5; TRBD2 matches 10 bases. V gave up 6 bases and J gave up 4 bases; unmatched junction bases: 11. From germline, CDR1 is SNHLY and CDR2 FYNNEI. The CDR3 has 16 residues. CDR3 sequence reads: CASRQRGGLRGETQYF. Here the CDR3 DNA reads TGTGCCAGCAGGCAGCGGGGGGGACTGCGAGGAGAGACCCAGTACTTC.

The chain couples TRBV19 to TRBJ1-2, with 8 bases matching TRBD1. CDR1 and CDR2 from the germline V gene are LNHDA and SQIVND (reference sequence). This CDR3 comprises 18 residues. The V and J ends lost 6 bases and 1 base, in that order; junction bases with no gene match: 16. The CDR3 DNA is TGTGCCAGTAGGTGGACAGGGCGCTTCAGGATCCTTAACTATGGCTACACCTTC. Protein: CASRWTGRFRILNYGYTF.

V gene TRBV4-1 combines with J gene TRBJ2-3; 9 bases agree with TRBD2. The CDR3 totals 19 residues. Germline CDR1 MGHRA, CDR2 YSYEKL. V lost 3 bases to trimming and J lost 2 bases; unmatched junction nucleotides: 15. Here the CDR3 reads CASSHMRGGSKGTTDTQYF. The CDR3 DNA is TGCGCCAGCAGCCATATGCGGGGGGGCTCCAAAGGGACCACAGATACGCAGTATTTT.

This sequence joins TRBV5-1 and TRBJ2-2; tentative D call: TRBD2 (6 bases). This CDR3 comprises 13 residues. Trimming took off 7 bases at V and 7 bases at J, with 14 bases between the two ends. Per germline, CDR1 SGHRS and CDR2 YFSETQ. The CDR3 spells CASGDFNLGELFF. Here the CDR3 DNA reads TGCGCCAGCGGGGACTTTAATCTCGGGGAGCTGTTTTTT.

J is TRBJ1-1 and V is TRBV7-6; TRBD1 aligns across 7 bases. V lost 2 bases and J lost 3; bases outside the gene matches: 9. The CDR3 totals 16 residues. Germline V CDR1 and CDR2: SGHVS, FNYEAQ. The CDR3 sequence is CASSLSGRGIYTEAFF. CDR3 DNA sequence: TGTGCCAGCAGCTTAAGCGGCAGGGGGATTTACACTGAAGCTTTCTTT.

The chain links TRBV5-6 to TRBJ1-1; D is ambiguous. The CDR3 totals 13 residues. Germline CDR1 SGHDT, CDR2 YYEEEE. The germline V and J ends were trimmed by 0 bases and 2 bases, with 5 bases remaining between them. For the CDR3, the DNA is TGTGCCAGCAGCTTGGTTTTAAACACTGAAGCTTTCTTT. Translated: CASSLVLNTEAFF.

V usage is TRBV18 and J usage is TRBJ1-1, with 8 positions matching TRBD1. This CDR3 region has 15 residues. V lost 2 bases and J lost 1; bases outside the gene matches: 3. Germline CDR1 is KGHSH and CDR2 is LQKENI. CDR3 loop: CASSPGQGRNTEAFF. CDR3 DNA sequence: TGTGCCAGCTCACCAGGACAGGGCAGGAACACTGAAGCTTTCTTT.

The chain combines TRBV7-3 with TRBJ2-3; 9 bases fit TRBD2. The germline V gene has CDR1 SGHTA and CDR2 FQGTGA. The J segment lost 1 base and the V segment lost 4 bases, leaving 3 bases of the junction unmatched. The CDR3 runs to 15 residues. The CDR3 is CASSSTSGRTDTQYF. Here the CDR3 DNA reads TGTGCCAGCAGCTCGACTAGCGGCCGCACAGATACGCAGTATTTT.

The chain links TRBV5-1 to TRBJ1-1; 9 bases are a match to TRBD1. The CDR3 has 15 residues. The V and J ends lost 0 bases and 7 bases, in that order; junction bases with no gene match: 7. The germline V gene has CDR1 SGHRS and CDR2 YFSETQ. CDR3 sequence: CASSLEIPGQGEAFF. In DNA, the CDR3 is TGCGCCAGCAGCTTGGAGATTCCGGGACAGGGTGAAGCTTTCTTT.

J is TRBJ2-3 and V is TRBV28; 7 bases align to TRBD1. The trim removed 8 bases at V and 2 bases at J, leaving 4 bases unmatched. The germline gives CDR1 MDHEN, CDR2 SYDVKM. The CDR3 loop spans 13 amino acids. The CDR3 DNA sequence: TGTGCCAGCGAGACAGGGTCCACAGATACGCAGTATTTT. Translating gives CASETGSTDTQYF.

The genes are TRBV5-1 and TRBJ2-7; a weak D match, TRBD1 (5 bases). The CDR3 covers 12 residues. Germline V gene sequence: CDR1 SGHRS, CDR2 YFSETQ. The V end lost 4 bases, the J end lost 5 bases, and 10 bases lay between the germline ends. CDR3 sequence reads: CASSAKGNEQYF. In DNA form, the CDR3 reads TGCGCCAGCAGCGCCAAGGGGAACGAGCAGTACTTC. The full variable domain, its missing parts supplied by reference TRBV5-1 and TRBJ2-7, is KAGVTQTPRYLIKTRGQQVTLSCSPISGHRSVSWYQQTPGQGLQFLFEYFSETQRNKGNFPGRFSGRQFSNSRSEMNVSTLELGDSALYLCASSAKGNEQYFGPGTRLTVT.

V gene TRBV29-1 combines with J gene TRBJ2-7; TRBD1 aligns across 8 bases. The length of the CDR3 is 14 residues. CDR1 and CDR2 from the germline V gene are SQVTM and ANQGSEA. V lost 6 bases and J lost 3; bases outside the gene matches: 10. This CDR3 is CSVVGTGAFYEQYF. The CDR3 DNA reads TGCAGCGTCGTCGGGACAGGAGCCTTCTACGAGCAGTACTTC.

The rearrangement joins TRBV14 to TRBJ2-3; 7 bases map to TRBD1. The CDR3 runs 16 residues. The germline gives CDR1 SGHDN, CDR2 FVKESK. V shed 2 bases, J shed 0 bases, and the junction held 5 bases outside the gene matches. The CDR3 spells CASSQRQGTSTDTQYF. The DNA for the CDR3 is TGTGCCAGCAGCCAAAGACAGGGTACTAGCACAGATACGCAGTATTTT.

The chain links TRBV30 to TRBJ1-4, with D possibly being TRBD1 (6 bases). This CDR3 spans 15 amino acids. The germline V and J ends were trimmed by 0 bases and 6 bases, with 14 bases remaining between them. Germline CDR1 and CDR2: GTSNPN and SVGIG (reference sequence). The CDR3 DNA reads as TGTGCCTGGAGTGTACCACAGGGTGTGGATGAAAAACTGTTTTTT. Its translation: CAWSVPQGVDEKLFF.

The rearrangement uses TRBV5-4 and TRBJ2-2; 8 bases fit TRBD2. The CDR3 contains 16 residues. V trimming: 0 bases; J trimming: 5 bases; junction bases outside the gene matches: 6. Germline CDR1 reads SGHNT; CDR2 reads YYREEE (reference sequence). This CDR3 reads CASSLEAGVRTGELFF. The CDR3 nucleotides read TGTGCCAGCAGCTTGGAAGCGGGAGTGAGAACCGGGGAGCTGTTTTTT.

The J gene is TRBJ2-7, the V gene TRBV18; 8 positions agree with TRBD2. The CDR3 consists of 17 residues. V shed 1 base and J 2 bases; nucleotides not matched to a gene: 10. Germline V gene lookup returns CDR1 KGHSH and CDR2 LQKENI. As DNA, the CDR3 is TGTGCCAGCTCACCACAGGCCGCTAGCGGGCGGCCCTACGAGCAGTACTTC. This sequence encodes CASSPQAASGRPYEQYF.

V gene TRBV7-9 combines with J gene TRBJ2-5, with a tentative D call TRBD1 (5 bases). Germline CDR1 SEHNR, CDR2 FQNEAQ (reference sequence). V was shortened by 7 bases and J by 1 base, with 19 bases between the two germline ends. This CDR3 is 16 amino acids long. The CDR3 reads CASTRQGGVIQETQYF. CDR3 sequence (DNA): TGTGCCAGCACTCGCCAGGGTGGGGTAATCCAAGAGACCCAGTACTTC. Full variable domain (outside the CDR3, taken from reference TRBV7-9 and TRBJ2-5): DTGVSQNPRHKITKRGQNVTFRCDPISEHNRLYWYRQTLGQGPEFLTYFQNEAQLEKSRLLSDRFSAERPKGSFSTLEIQRTEQGDSAMYLCASTRQGGVIQETQYFGPGTRLLVL.

J is TRBJ1-3 and V is TRBV5-6; maybe TRBD1 (5 bases). The CDR3 runs to 14 residues. Germline assignment: CDR1 SGHDT and CDR2 YYEEEE. The V gene lost 1 base and the J gene lost 2 bases, with 7 bases spanning the gap. CDR3 amino acids: CASSLTGAGNTIYF. The CDR3 region has the DNA TGTGCCAGCAGCTTGACAGGCGCTGGAAACACCATATATTTT.

The DNA for the CDR3 is TGTGCCAGTAGTCTCCGACAGGGGGAGAGCTCCTACGAGCAGTACTTC. It translates to CASSLRQGESSYEQYF. The chain links TRBV19 to TRBJ2-7; TRBD1 matches 9 bases. J gave up 0 bases and V 5 bases, and 8 bases lay outside the gene matches. This CDR3 is 16 amino acids long. Germline V CDR1 and CDR2: LNHDA, SQIVND (reference sequence).

V usage is TRBV4-1 and J usage is TRBJ1-2; 10 nucleotides line up with TRBD1. CDR3 length: 14 amino acids. CDR1 and CDR2 (germline): MGHRA, YSYEKL. V dropped 3 bases and J dropped 4; count of bases not matched to a gene: 2. CDR3 residues: CASSQTGGGYGYTF. The CDR3 nucleotides are TGCGCCAGCAGCCAGACAGGGGGCGGCTATGGCTACACCTTC.

This chain joins TRBV5-1 and TRBJ1-6; TRBD1 aligns across 9 bases. With V trimmed by 2 bases and J by 7 bases, 4 bases remained unmatched. The germline gives CDR1 SGHRS, CDR2 YFSETQ. The CDR3 consists of 15 residues. The CDR3 bases are TGCGCCAGCAGCTTAACGACAGGGGGAAATTCACCCCTCCACTTT. The encoded protein is CASSLTTGGNSPLHF.

V usage is TRBV18 and J usage is TRBJ1-5; D not certain. Trimming left V 8 bases short and J 1 base short, with 9 bases between. Germline V gene data show CDR1 as KGHSH and CDR2 as LQKENI. The CDR3 extends over 13 amino acids. The CDR3 here is CASTQASNQPQHF. The CDR3 DNA sequence: TGTGCCAGCACGCAGGCGAGCAATCAGCCCCAGCATTTT.

The rearrangement joins TRBV2 to TRBJ2-3; TRBD2 matches 11 bases. The CDR3 covers 16 residues. The V gene's germline CDR1 is SNHLY and CDR2 FYNNEI. The V and J ends lost 4 bases and 8 bases, in that order; junction bases with no gene match: 11. This CDR3 is CASSALAGGGRATQYF. DNA for the CDR3: TGTGCCAGCAGTGCGTTAGCGGGGGGGGGTAGAGCTACGCAGTATTTT.

V gene TRBV24-1 combines with J gene TRBJ2-3; 11 nucleotides agree with TRBD2. Unmatched junction bases numbered 6, after V lost 5 bases and J lost 3 bases. The CDR3 extends over 16 amino acids. CDR1 is KGHDR and CDR2 is SFDVKD in the germline V gene. The CDR3, as DNA: TGTGCCACCAGTGCGACTAGCGGGATAGGTACAGATACGCAGTATTTT. Protein product: CATSATSGIGTDTQYF.

The V and J genes are TRBV3-1 (or the pseudogene TRBV3-2) and TRBJ2-5; 7 nucleotides agree with TRBD1. Trimming at V came to 1 base and at J to 1 base, leaving 3 bases not matched to a gene. Germline V gene lookup returns CDR1 LGHDT and CDR2 YNNKEL (reference sequence). The CDR3 sequence is 15 residues long. This chain's CDR3 is CASSQGDRVQETQYF. CDR3 coding DNA: TGTGCCAGCAGCCAAGGAGACAGGGTCCAAGAGACCCAGTACTTC.